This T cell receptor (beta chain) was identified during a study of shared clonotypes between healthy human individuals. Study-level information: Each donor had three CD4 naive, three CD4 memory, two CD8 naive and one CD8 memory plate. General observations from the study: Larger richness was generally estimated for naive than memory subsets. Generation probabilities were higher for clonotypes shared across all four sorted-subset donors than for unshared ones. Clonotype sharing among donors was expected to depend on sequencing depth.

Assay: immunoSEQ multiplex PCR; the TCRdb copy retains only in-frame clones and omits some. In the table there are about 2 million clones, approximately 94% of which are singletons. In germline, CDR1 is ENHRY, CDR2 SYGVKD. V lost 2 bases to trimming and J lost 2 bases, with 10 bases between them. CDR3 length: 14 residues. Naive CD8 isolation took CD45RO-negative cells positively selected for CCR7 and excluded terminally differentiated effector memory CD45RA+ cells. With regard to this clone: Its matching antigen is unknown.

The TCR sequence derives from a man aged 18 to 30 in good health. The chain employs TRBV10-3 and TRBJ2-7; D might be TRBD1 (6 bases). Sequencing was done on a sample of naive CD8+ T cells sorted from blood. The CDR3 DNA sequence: TGTGCCATCAGTGAGGGGGACATAACCTACGAGCAGTACTTC. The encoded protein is CAISEGDITYEQYF.